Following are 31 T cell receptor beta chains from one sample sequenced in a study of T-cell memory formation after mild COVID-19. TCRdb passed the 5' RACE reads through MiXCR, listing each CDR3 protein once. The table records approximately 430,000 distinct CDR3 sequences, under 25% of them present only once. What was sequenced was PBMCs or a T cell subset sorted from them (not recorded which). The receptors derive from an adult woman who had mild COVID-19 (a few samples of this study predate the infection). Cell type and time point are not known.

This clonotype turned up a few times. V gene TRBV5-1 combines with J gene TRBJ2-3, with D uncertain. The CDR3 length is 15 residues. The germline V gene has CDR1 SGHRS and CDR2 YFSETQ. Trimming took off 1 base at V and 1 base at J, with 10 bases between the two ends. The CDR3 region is CASSLRVAGTDTQYF. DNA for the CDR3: TGCGCCAGCAGCTTGCGGGTAGCTGGCACAGATACGCAGTATTTT. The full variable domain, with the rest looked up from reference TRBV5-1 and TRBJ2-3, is KAGVTQTPRYLIKTRGQQVTLSCSPISGHRSVSWYQQTPGQGLQFLFEYFSETQRNKGNFPGRFSGRQFSNSRSEMNVSTLELGDSALYLCASSLRVAGTDTQYFGPGTRLTVL.

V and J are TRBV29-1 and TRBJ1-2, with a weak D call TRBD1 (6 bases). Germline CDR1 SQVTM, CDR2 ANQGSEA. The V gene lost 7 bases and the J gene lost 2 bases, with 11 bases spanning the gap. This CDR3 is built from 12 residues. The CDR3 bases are TGCAGCGCCCGGACAGACAACTATGGCTACACCTTC. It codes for CSARTDNYGYTF.

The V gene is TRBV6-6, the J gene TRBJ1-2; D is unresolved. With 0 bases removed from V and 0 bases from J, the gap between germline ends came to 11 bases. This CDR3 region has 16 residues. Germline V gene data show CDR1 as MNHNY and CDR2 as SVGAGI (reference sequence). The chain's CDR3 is CASSYSPDRANYGYTF. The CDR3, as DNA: TGTGCCAGCAGTTACTCGCCGGACCGAGCTAACTATGGCTACACCTTC.

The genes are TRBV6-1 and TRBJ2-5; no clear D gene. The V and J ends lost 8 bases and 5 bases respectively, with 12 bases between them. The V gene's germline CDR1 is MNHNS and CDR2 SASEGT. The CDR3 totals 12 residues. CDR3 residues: CASVTVPETQYF. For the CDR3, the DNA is TGTGCCAGCGTAACGGTCCCGGAGACCCAGTACTTC.

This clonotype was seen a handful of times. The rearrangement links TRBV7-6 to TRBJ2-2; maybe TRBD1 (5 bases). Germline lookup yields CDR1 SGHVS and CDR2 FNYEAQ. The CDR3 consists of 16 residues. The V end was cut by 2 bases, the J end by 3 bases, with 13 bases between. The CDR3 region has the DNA TGTGCCAGCAGCTTACCCCAGGCAGGGTACACCGGGGAGCTGTTTTTT. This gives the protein CASSLPQAGYTGELFF.

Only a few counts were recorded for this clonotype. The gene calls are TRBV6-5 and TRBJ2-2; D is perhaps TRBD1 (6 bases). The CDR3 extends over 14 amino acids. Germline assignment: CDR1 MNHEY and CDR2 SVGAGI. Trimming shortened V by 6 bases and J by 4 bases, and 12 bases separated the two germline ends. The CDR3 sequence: CASSRLRGTGELFF. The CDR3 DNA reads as TGTGCCAGCAGCCGCCTCAGGGGCACCGGGGAGCTGTTTTTT.

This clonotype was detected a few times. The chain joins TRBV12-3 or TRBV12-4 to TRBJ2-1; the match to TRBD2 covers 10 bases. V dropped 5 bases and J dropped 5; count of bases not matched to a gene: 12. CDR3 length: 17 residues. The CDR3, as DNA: TGTGCCAGCAGTCGGAGGACTAGCGGACAGCGGCACAATGAGCAGTTCTTC. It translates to CASSRRTSGQRHNEQFF.

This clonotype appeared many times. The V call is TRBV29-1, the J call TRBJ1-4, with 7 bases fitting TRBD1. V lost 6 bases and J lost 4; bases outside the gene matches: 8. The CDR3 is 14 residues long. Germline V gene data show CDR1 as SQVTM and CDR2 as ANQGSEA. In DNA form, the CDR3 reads TGCAGCGTCGCCGGGACAGCGAATAATGAAAAACTGTTTTTT. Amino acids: CSVAGTANNEKLFF.

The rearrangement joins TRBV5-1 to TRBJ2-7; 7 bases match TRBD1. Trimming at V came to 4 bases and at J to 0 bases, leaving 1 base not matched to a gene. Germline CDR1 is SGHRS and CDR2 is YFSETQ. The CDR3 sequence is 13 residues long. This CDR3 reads CASSGTASYEQYF. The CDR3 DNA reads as TGCGCCAGCAGCGGGACAGCCTCCTACGAGCAGTACTTC. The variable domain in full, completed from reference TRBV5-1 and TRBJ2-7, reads KAGVTQTPRYLIKTRGQQVTLSCSPISGHRSVSWYQQTPGQGLQFLFEYFSETQRNKGNFPGRFSGRQFSNSRSEMNVSTLELGDSALYLCASSGTASYEQYFGPGTRLTVT.

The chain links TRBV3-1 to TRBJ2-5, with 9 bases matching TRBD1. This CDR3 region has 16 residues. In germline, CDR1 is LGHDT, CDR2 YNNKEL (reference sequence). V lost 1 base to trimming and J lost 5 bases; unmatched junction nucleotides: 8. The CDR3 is CASSQATGGFGETQYF. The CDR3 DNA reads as TGTGCCAGCAGCCAAGCAACAGGGGGCTTCGGGGAGACCCAGTACTTC.

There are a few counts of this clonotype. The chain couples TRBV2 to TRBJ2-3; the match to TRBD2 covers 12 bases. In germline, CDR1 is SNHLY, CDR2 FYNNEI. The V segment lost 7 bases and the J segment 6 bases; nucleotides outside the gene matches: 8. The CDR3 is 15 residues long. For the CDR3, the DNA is TGTGCCAGCAACAATGGACTAGCGGGACGCGATACGCAGTATTTT. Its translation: CASNNGLAGRDTQYF.

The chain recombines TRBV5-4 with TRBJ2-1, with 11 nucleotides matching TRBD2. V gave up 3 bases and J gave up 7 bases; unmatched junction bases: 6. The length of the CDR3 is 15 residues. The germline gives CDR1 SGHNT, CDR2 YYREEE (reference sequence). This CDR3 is CASSWPGLAGNEQFF. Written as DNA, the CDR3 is TGTGCCAGCAGCTGGCCCGGACTAGCGGGTAATGAGCAGTTCTTC.

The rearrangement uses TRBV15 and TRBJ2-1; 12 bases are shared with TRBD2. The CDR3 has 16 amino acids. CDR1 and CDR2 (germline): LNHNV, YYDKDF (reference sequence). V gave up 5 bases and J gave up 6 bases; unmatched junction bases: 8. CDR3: CATSRRTSGIGNEQFF. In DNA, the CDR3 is TGTGCCACCAGCCGACGGACTAGCGGGATCGGCAATGAGCAGTTCTTC.

CDR3 sequence: CASSPLGSGVWWNEQFF. The CDR3 DNA reads TGTGCCAGCAGTCCATTGGGTAGCGGGGTATGGTGGAATGAGCAGTTCTTC. V gene TRBV27 combines with J gene TRBJ2-7, with 8 bases that match TRBD2. The J call is uncertain, as TRBJ2-1 better fits the DNA end. The germline V gene encodes CDR1 MNHEY and CDR2 SMNVEV (reference sequence). The CDR3 consists of 17 residues.

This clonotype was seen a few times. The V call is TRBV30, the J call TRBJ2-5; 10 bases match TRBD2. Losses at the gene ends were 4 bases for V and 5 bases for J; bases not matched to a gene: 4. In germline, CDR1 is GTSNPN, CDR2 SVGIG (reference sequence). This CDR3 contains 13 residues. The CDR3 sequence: CAWIPGLAETQYF. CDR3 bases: TGTGCCTGGATCCCGGGACTAGCGGAGACCCAGTACTTC.

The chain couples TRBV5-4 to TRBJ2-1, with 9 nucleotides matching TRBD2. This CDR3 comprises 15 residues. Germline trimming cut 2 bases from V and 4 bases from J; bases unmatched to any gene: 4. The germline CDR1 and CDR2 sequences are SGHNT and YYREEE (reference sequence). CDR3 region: CASSFRTSVYNEQFF. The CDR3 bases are TGTGCCAGCAGCTTCAGGACTAGCGTATACAATGAGCAGTTCTTC.

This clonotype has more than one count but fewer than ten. CDR3 in amino acids: CATLLQGLGEAFF. The CDR3 DNA reads as TGTGCCACCCTTTTACAGGGTCTTGGTGAAGCTTTCTTT. This sequence joins TRBV15 and TRBJ1-1; maybe TRBD1 (6 bases). V was clipped by 8 bases and J by 7 bases, with 17 bases between them. The CDR3 runs to 13 residues. CDR1 and CDR2 (germline): LNHNV, YYDKDF (reference sequence).

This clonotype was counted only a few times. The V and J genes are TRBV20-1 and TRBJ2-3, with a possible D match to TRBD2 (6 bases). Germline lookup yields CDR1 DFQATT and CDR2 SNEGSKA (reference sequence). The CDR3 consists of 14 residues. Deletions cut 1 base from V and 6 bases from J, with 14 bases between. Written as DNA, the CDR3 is TGCAGTGCTAGAGGGTACGGGGGAACCGATACGCAGTATTTT. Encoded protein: CSARGYGGTDTQYF.

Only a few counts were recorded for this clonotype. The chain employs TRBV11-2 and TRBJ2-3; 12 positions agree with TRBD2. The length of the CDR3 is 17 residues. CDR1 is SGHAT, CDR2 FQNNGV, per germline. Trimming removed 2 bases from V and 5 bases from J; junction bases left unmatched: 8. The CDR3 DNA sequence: TGTGCCAGCAGCTTAAGCGTGCGACTAGCGGGAGTAGATACGCAGTATTTT. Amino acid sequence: CASSLSVRLAGVDTQYF.

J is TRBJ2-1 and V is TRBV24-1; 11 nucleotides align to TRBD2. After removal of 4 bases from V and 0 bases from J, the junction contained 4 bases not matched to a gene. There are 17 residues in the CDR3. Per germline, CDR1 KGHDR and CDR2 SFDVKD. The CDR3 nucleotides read TGTGCCACCAGTGACCCTAGCGGGGGGAGCTCCTACAATGAGCAGTTCTTC. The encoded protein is CATSDPSGGSSYNEQFF.

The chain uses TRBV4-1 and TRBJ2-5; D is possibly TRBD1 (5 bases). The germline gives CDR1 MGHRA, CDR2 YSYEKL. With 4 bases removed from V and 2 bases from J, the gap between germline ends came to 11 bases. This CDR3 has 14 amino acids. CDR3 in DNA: TGCGCCAGCAGCCCCCTCGACAGTCAAGAGACCCAGTACTTC. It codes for CASSPLDSQETQYF.

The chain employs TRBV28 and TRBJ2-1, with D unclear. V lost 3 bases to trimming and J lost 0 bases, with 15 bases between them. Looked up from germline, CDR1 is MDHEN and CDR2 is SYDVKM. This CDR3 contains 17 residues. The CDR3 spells CASSFVGPETSYNEQFF. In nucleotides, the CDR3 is TGTGCCAGCAGTTTCGTCGGGCCCGAGACCTCCTACAATGAGCAGTTCTTC.

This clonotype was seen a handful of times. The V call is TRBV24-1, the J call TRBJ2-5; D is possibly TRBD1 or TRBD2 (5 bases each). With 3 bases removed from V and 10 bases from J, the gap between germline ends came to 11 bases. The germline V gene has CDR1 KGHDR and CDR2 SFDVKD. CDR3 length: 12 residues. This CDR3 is CATSDVQGVQYF. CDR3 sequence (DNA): TGTGCCACCAGTGATGTTCAGGGAGTCCAGTACTTC.

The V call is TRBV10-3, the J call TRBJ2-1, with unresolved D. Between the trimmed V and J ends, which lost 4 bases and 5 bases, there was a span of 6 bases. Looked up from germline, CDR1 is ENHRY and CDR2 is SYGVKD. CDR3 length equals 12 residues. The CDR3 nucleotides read TGTGCCATCAGTGGGCAACACAATGAGCAGTTCTTC. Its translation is CAISGQHNEQFF.

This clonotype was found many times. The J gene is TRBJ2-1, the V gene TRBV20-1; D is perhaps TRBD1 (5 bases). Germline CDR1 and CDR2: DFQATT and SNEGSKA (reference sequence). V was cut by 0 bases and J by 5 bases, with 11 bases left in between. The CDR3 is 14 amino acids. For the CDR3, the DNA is TGCAGTGCTAGAGAAGGGGTATCCGACAATGAGCAGTTCTTC. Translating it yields CSAREGVSDNEQFF.

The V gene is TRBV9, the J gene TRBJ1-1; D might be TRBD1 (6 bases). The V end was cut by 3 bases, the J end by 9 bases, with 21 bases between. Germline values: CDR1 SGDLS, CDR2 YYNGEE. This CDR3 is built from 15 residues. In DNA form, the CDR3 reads TGTGCCAGCAGCGGAGGGGGTGAAGGTTGGGGAAAAGCTTTCTTT. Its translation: CASSGGGEGWGKAFF.

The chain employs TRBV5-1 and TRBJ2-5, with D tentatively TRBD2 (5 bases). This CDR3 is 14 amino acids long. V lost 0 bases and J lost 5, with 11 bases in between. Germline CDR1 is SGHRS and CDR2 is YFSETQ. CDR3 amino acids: CASSLAQRGETQYF. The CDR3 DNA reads TGCGCCAGCAGCTTGGCCCAGCGAGGGGAGACCCAGTACTTC.

In nucleotides, the CDR3 is TGCGCCAGCAGCTGGGGACCGGCCTCCTACGAGCAGTACTTC. It encodes CASSWGPASYEQYF. V is TRBV5-1 and J is TRBJ2-7, with D perhaps being TRBD1 or TRBD2 (5 bases each). Trimming shortened V by 3 bases and J by 0 bases, and 10 bases separated the two germline ends. CDR1 and CDR2 from the germline V gene are SGHRS and YFSETQ. The CDR3 contains 14 residues.

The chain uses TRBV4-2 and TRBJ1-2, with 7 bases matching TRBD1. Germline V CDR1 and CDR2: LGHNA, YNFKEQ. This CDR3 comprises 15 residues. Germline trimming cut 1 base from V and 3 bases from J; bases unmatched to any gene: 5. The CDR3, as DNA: TGTGCCAGCAGCCAAGCTGGCAGGGGGGACTATGGCTACACCTTC. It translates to CASSQAGRGDYGYTF.

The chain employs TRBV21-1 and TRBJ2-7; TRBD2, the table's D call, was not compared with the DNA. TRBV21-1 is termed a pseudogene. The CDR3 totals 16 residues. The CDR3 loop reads CASSGWSGHRTYEQYF. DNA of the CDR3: TGTGCCAGCAGCGGGTGGAGCGGCCATCGGACCTACGAGCAGTACTTC.

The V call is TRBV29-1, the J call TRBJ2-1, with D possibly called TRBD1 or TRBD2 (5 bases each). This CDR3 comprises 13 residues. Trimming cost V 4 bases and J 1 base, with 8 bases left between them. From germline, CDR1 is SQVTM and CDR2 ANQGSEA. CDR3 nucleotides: TGCAGCGTTGTTTGGGGGTCCTACAATGAGCAGTTCTTC. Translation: CSVVWGSYNEQFF.